A single sample gave rise to the 28 T cell receptor beta chains below, sequenced in a study of CDR3 diversity in severe acne. TCRdb called the PCR reads again in MiXCR, with one record for every CDR3 protein. This sample carries 85,000 to 120,000 distinct CDR3 sequences, 51% of them seen once, and the ten largest clones take roughly an eighth. The sample comprised blood. These receptors all stem from a male donor with acne.

The CDR3 sequence is CASSPKETQYF. CDR3 sequence (DNA): TGTGCCAGCTCACCAAAAGAGACCCAGTACTTC. The V and J genes are TRBV18 and TRBJ2-5; D ambiguous. The CDR3 runs to 11 residues. V dropped 2 bases and J dropped 3 bases, with 1 base sitting between them. Germline loops: CDR1 KGHSH, CDR2 LQKENI.

This clonotype occurred a few times. The chain combines TRBV10-3 with TRBJ1-5; 10 nucleotides match TRBD1. The germline CDR1 and CDR2 sequences are ENHRY and SYGVKD. The V gene end was trimmed by 3 bases and the J gene end by 11 bases; junction bases not matched to a gene: 10. This CDR3 spans 15 amino acids. The chain's CDR3 is CAISEGTGDSLAQHF. CDR3 DNA sequence: TGTGCCATCAGTGAAGGGACAGGGGACTCGTTGGCCCAGCATTTT.

This clonotype was counted many times. The rearrangement uses TRBV12-3 or TRBV12-4 and TRBJ1-2; 8 positions agree with TRBD1. Trimming took 6 bases from V and 4 from J; bases not matched to a gene: 4. The CDR3 loop spans 13 amino acids. CDR3 sequence: CASSSGGSYGYTF. The CDR3 DNA sequence: TGTGCCAGCAGCTCAGGGGGCTCCTATGGCTACACCTTC.

In its sample, this clonotype was seen many times. The chain is built from TRBV4-1 and TRBJ2-1; no reliable D call. The CDR3 extends over 13 amino acids. CDR1 MGHRA and CDR2 YSYEKL come from the germline V gene. Trimming pared 0 bases from V and 10 bases from J, leaving 10 bases between. CDR3 bases: TGCGCCAGCAGCCAAGATTTGGCCGGCGAGCAGTTCTTC. As protein: CASSQDLAGEQFF.

The chain has TRBV10-2 and TRBJ1-2; D uncertain. Trimming stripped 4 bases from V and 0 bases from J, with 9 bases between. Germline V gene sequence: CDR1 WSHSY, CDR2 SAAADI. CDR3 length: 14 residues. CDR3 DNA sequence: TGCGCCAGCAGTGCCAGCCCGACTAACTATGGCTACACCTTC. The encoded protein is CASSASPTNYGYTF.

The chain has TRBV11-2 and TRBJ1-5; D is undetermined. CDR3 size: 18 residues. Germline V gene data show CDR1 as SGHAT and CDR2 as FQNNGV. V was cut by 2 bases and J by 2 bases, with 19 bases left in between. CDR3 in amino acids: CASSLHPAPLQGNQPQHF. In DNA form, the CDR3 reads TGTGCCAGCAGCTTACACCCCGCGCCCCTCCAAGGCAATCAGCCCCAGCATTTT.

The chain employs TRBV28 and TRBJ2-3; 7 nucleotides align to TRBD2. The length of the CDR3 is 14 residues. The V gene's germline CDR1 is MDHEN and CDR2 SYDVKM. V lost 6 bases and J lost 2; bases outside the gene matches: 5. CDR3 nucleotide sequence: TGTGCCAGCAGCCTGGCGGGAGACACAGATACGCAGTATTTT. Residues: CASSLAGDTDTQYF.

This clonotype was recorded many times. J is TRBJ2-6 and V is TRBV7-2, with a tentative D call TRBD1 (5 bases). V lost 5 bases, J lost 0 bases, and 11 bases lay in between. CDR1 SGHTA and CDR2 FQGNSA come from the germline V gene. The CDR3 sequence is 16 residues long. CDR3 protein: CASSHRQYSGANVLTF. The CDR3 DNA sequence: TGTGCCAGCAGCCATCGACAGTACTCTGGGGCCAACGTCCTGACTTTC.

The CDR3 reads CASSLLNLEAFF. CDR3 sequence (DNA): TGTGCCAGCAGCTTATTAAACCTTGAAGCTTTCTTT. V usage is TRBV7-2 and J usage is TRBJ1-1; no firm D call. Germline V gene data show CDR1 as SGHTA and CDR2 as FQGNSA. This CDR3 has 12 residues. The V gene lost 2 bases and the J gene lost 7 bases, with 8 bases spanning the gap.

Many counts were recorded for this clonotype. The rearrangement joins TRBV6-6 to TRBJ2-7, with D possibly being TRBD2 (6 bases). The CDR3 has 18 amino acids. The germline V and J ends were trimmed by 10 bases and 0 bases, with 28 bases remaining between them. The V gene's germline CDR1 is MNHNY and CDR2 SVGAGI (reference sequence). The CDR3 DNA reads as TGTGCCACCCTAGGTCAAGGGACTCTCGAATCCAGCTCCTACGAGCAGTACTTC. Translating it yields CATLGQGTLESSSYEQYF.

The table lists this clonotype with many counts. The chain couples TRBV6-5 to TRBJ1-6; weak D call: TRBD1 (5 bases). Germline CDR1 and CDR2: MNHEY and SVGAGI. The CDR3 consists of 14 residues. The V and J ends lost 2 bases and 10 bases respectively, with 12 bases between them. This chain's CDR3 is CASSYGRGGSPLHF. The CDR3 DNA follows: TGTGCCAGCAGTTACGGCCGGGGGGGATCACCCCTCCACTTT.

On this clonotype: An end of the junction does not agree with germline; a read error may underlie this. The CDR3 region is CAISESLWQLNTEAFF. The CDR3 DNA reads TGTGCCATCAGTGAGTCATTATGGCAGCTAAACACCGAAGCTTTCTTT. This chain links TRBV10-3 with TRBJ1-1; D call uncertain. CDR3 length: 16 amino acids. CDR1 and CDR2 from the germline V gene are ENHRY and SYGVKD.

Ten or more counts support this clonotype. This CDR3 reads CASSESKRVREQFF. The CDR3, as DNA: TGCGCCAGCAGTGAGTCTAAGAGGGTCCGGGAGCAGTTCTTC. The V gene is TRBV10-2, the J gene TRBJ2-1, with D perhaps TRBD2 (5 bases). The CDR3 loop spans 14 amino acids. Germline V lookup: CDR1 WSHSY, CDR2 SAAADI. V was pared by 0 bases and J by 10 bases, with 13 bases between.

Points on this clonotype: It may be a read error: a sequence one base away is much more abundant. This chain uses TRBV5-4 with TRBJ2-3, with a weak D call TRBD1 (6 bases). The CDR3 has 15 residues. Germline CDR1 and CDR2: SGHNT and YYREEE (reference sequence). CDR3 in DNA: TGTGTCAGCAGCCCGGACAGCGCTAGCACAGATACGCAGTATTTT. Amino acid sequence: CVSSPDSASTDTQYF.

This clonotype has just a few counts. The chain couples TRBV25-1 to TRBJ1-4, with D possibly being TRBD1 (5 bases). Trimming left V 7 bases short and J 8 bases short, with 11 bases between. Germline values: CDR1 MGHDK, CDR2 SYGVNS. The CDR3 contains 12 residues. CDR3 protein: CASTGIREKLFF. The DNA for the CDR3 is TGTGCCAGCACAGGGATTCGGGAAAAACTGTTTTTT.

The V call is TRBV7-3, the J call TRBJ2-3; D may correspond to TRBD1 or TRBD2 (5 bases each). There are 16 residues in the CDR3. Germline lookup yields CDR1 SGHTA and CDR2 FQGTGA. V lost 3 bases and J 4 bases, leaving 17 bases between the germline ends. Here the CDR3 DNA reads TGTGCCAGCAGCTTCCGGGATCAGGGCTGGGCAGATACGCAGTATTTT. It yields the protein CASSFRDQGWADTQYF.

Concerning this clonotype: This sequence may be a read error, since a much larger clone differs from it by one base. This rearrangement joins TRBV12-3 or TRBV12-4 to TRBJ2-6; possibly TRBD2 for D (6 bases). V was shortened by 2 bases and J by 2 bases, with 13 bases between the two germline ends. The CDR3 is 17 amino acids. CDR3 residues: CASSLLAGSPGANVLTF. CDR3 in DNA: TGTGCCAGCAGTTTACTGGCGGGATCCCCTGGGGCCAACGTCCTGACTTTC.

A single count supports this clonotype. Here the CDR3 DNA reads TGTGCCAGCAGTTTTTCCTCATACGGGGAGCTGTTTTTT. Translating it yields CASSFSSYGELFF. The chain combines TRBV27 with TRBJ2-2; the D is unclear. Germline V lookup: CDR1 MNHEY, CDR2 SMNVEV (reference sequence). V was clipped by 3 bases and J by 7 bases, with 9 bases between them. The CDR3 is 13 amino acids.

The chain links TRBV20-1 to TRBJ1-1; no clear D gene. Germline V CDR1 and CDR2: DFQATT, SNEGSKA (reference sequence). This CDR3 region has 13 residues. With 8 bases removed from V and 1 base from J, the gap between germline ends came to 14 bases. The CDR3 is CSLWADENTEAFF. The DNA for the CDR3 is TGCAGTCTTTGGGCCGATGAGAACACTGAAGCTTTCTTT.

This chain joins TRBV28 and TRBJ1-5, with D perhaps matching TRBD1 (5 bases). V was shortened by 3 bases and J by 6 bases, with 9 bases between the two germline ends. This CDR3 has 13 amino acids. Per germline, CDR1 MDHEN and CDR2 SYDVKM. The CDR3 DNA is TGTGCCAGCAGTTTGAGGGGTGCTCAGCCCCAGCATTTT. It yields the protein CASSLRGAQPQHF.

There are many counts of this clonotype. The V gene is TRBV12-5, the J gene TRBJ2-1; D is possibly TRBD1 (5 bases). The length of the CDR3 is 13 residues. Germline CDR1 is LGHNT and CDR2 is FRNRAP. V was pared by 10 bases and J by 10 bases, with 20 bases between. CDR3 residues: CATAGRTKDEQFF. CDR3 nucleotide sequence: TGTGCTACCGCAGGGCGGACGAAAGACGAGCAGTTCTTC.

The V gene is TRBV7-9, the J gene TRBJ2-5, with 7 nucleotides matching TRBD1. J was trimmed by 5 bases and V by 1 base; bases with no gene match: 10. Germline CDR1 is SEHNR and CDR2 is FQNEAQ (reference sequence). The CDR3 has 16 amino acids. The CDR3 DNA is TGTGCCAGCAGCTTAGTCGAGGGGGCGCGTCTGGAGACCCAGTACTTC. It translates to CASSLVEGARLETQYF.

The chain joins TRBV24-1 to TRBJ2-3, with D possibly being TRBD2 (5 bases). V was clipped by 6 bases and J by 5 bases, with 14 bases between them. CDR1 and CDR2 from the germline V gene are KGHDR and SFDVKD. The CDR3 covers 14 residues. The CDR3 DNA reads as TGTGCCACCAGTAGTCCGCCAGAGGGAGATACGCAGTATTTT. Its translation: CATSSPPEGDTQYF.

The chain joins TRBV10-2 to TRBJ1-4; D gene uncertain. There are 14 residues in the CDR3. Trimming removed 2 bases at V and 7 bases at J, with 11 bases between. Germline V gives CDR1 WSHSY, CDR2 SAAADI. This chain's CDR3 is CASSETRLGEKLFF. The DNA for the CDR3 is TGCGCCAGCAGTGAGACGCGGTTAGGTGAAAAACTGTTTTTT.

This clonotype was picked up many times. The chain combines TRBV4-1 with TRBJ2-2; maybe TRBD1 (5 bases). Trimming pared 0 bases from V and 5 bases from J, leaving 13 bases between. Germline assignment: CDR1 MGHRA and CDR2 YSYEKL. The CDR3 runs to 16 residues. The CDR3 DNA follows: TGCGCCAGCAGCCAAGATCGGACCCAGGGTACCGGGGAGCTGTTTTTT. The encoded protein is CASSQDRTQGTGELFF.

About this clonotype itself: The junction departs from germline at one end; a sequencing error may be responsible. The chain recombines TRBV7-9 with TRBJ2-7; TRBD1 is a possible D gene (6 bases). The CDR3 covers 15 residues. Germline V lookup: CDR1 SEHNR, CDR2 FQNEAQ (reference sequence). The CDR3, as DNA: TGTGCTAGCAGCTTAGCGCCGGGACAAGACTACGAGCAGTACTTC. Its protein product is CASSLAPGQDYEQYF.

To note about this clonotype: At one end the junction does not follow the germline gene, possibly because of a read error. J is TRBJ2-2 and V is TRBV20-1, with TRBD1 matching 11 bases. The CDR3 covers 14 residues. CDR1 and CDR2 from the germline V gene are DFQATT and SNEGSKA (reference sequence). CDR3 DNA sequence: TGCAGTGCTAGAGGGTCGGGACAGGGGGGGGTGCTGTTTTTT. This sequence encodes CSARGSGQGGVLFF.

The chain is built from TRBV7-9 and TRBJ2-5, with 8 positions matching TRBD2. The trim removed 3 bases at V and 5 bases at J, leaving 5 bases unmatched. This CDR3 is built from 14 residues. Germline assignment: CDR1 SEHNR and CDR2 FQNEAQ (reference sequence). The CDR3 loop reads CASSFSGMGETQYF. The DNA for the CDR3 is TGTGCCAGCAGCTTTAGCGGGATGGGGGAGACCCAGTACTTC.